This T cell receptor beta chain was observed in a study of tumor-infiltrating lymphocytes in primary liver carcinoma. Looking at the study overall: Primary liver carcinomas in the patients were surgically resected. Participating patients were men and women between 30 and 69 years old.

Alongside blood RNA obtained from unsorted whole blood, germline DNA was also extracted. Turning to this clonotype: Its specificity is unknown. At one end the junction does not follow the germline gene, possibly because of a read error.

Priming with a constant-region primer yielded TCR beta cDNA from around 540 ng total RNA. Libraries of TCR beta came from three nested multiplex PCR rounds with slightly modified ARM-PCR. TRBV1-TRBV30 forward primers paired with a C-beta reverse primer were used in the first two PCR rounds, which ran approximately 10 cycles each. TCRdb called the multiplex PCR reads again in MiXCR, with one record for every CDR3 protein. The top ten clones hold over 15% of a sample with about 310,000 distinct CDR3 sequences, nearly 60% of them seen once. Study-wide points: Against blood, tumors held a significantly higher top-250-clone fraction (p = 0.039).

This CDR3 comprises 13 residues. Germline CDR1 SEHNR, CDR2 FQNEAQ (reference sequence). This receptor was obtained from a woman in her thirties with primary liver carcinoma and hepatitis B virus infection. This chain connects TRBV7-9 to TRBJ2-1; no definite D call. The sequencing input was peripheral blood. CDR3 amino acids: CTSSLGAYNEQFF. CDR3 DNA: TGTACCAGCAGCTTAGGCGCCTACAATGAGCAGTTCTTC.